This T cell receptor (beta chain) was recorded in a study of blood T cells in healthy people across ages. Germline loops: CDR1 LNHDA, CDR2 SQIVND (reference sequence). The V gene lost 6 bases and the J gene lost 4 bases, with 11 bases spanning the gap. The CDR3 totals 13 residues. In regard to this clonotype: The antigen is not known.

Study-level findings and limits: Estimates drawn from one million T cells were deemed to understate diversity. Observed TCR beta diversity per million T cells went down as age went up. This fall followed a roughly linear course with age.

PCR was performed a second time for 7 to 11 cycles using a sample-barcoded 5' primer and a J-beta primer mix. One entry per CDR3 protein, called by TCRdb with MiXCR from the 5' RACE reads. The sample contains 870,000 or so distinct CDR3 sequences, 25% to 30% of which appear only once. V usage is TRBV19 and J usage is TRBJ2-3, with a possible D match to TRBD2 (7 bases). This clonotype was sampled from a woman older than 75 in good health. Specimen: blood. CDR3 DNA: TGTGCCAGTAGAAGGGGGAGGGCAGATACGCAGTATTTT. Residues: CASRRGRADTQYF.